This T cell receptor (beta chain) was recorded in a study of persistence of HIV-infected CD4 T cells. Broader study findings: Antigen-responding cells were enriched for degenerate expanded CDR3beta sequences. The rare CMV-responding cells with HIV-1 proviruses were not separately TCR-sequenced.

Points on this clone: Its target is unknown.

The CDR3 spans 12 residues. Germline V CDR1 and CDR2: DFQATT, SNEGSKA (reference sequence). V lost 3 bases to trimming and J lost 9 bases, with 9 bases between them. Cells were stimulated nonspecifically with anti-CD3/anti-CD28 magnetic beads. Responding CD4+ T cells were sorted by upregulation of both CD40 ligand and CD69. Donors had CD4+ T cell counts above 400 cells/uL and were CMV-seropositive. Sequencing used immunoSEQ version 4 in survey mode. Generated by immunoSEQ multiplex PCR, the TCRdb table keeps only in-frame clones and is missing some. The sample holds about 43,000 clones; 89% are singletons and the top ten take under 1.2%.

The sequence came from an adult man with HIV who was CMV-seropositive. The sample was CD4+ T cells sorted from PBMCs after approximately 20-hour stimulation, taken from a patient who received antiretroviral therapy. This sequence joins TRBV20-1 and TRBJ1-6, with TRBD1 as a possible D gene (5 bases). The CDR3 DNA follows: TGCAGTGCTAGTTCCCAGGGTTCACCCCTCCACTTT. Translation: CSASSQGSPLHF.